The 14 T cell receptor beta chains given below trace back to one sample, sequenced in a study of T cell responses to AZD1222 COVID-19 vaccine. TCRdb keeps only in-frame clones here, not all; method: immunoSEQ multiplex PCR. The data hold approximately 120,000 clones, with about 90% observed a single time. The sample in question was peripheral blood, obtained on day 0 of AZD1222 vaccination. These receptors all come from an adult in good health.

This chain joins TRBV18 and TRBJ1-1; D may be TRBD1 (5 bases). The CDR3 sequence is 12 residues long. V gave up 3 bases and J gave up 7 bases, with 9 bases separating them. In germline, CDR1 is KGHSH, CDR2 LQKENI. In nucleotides, the CDR3 is TGTGCCAGCTCACCCAGACAGTATGAAGCTTTCTTT. It yields the protein CASSPRQYEAFF.

This clone appeared once. CDR3 DNA: TGTGCCTCAACACGTCTTAAGAACTATGGCTACACCTTC. As protein: CASTRLKNYGYTF. V and J are TRBV12-3 or TRBV12-4 and TRBJ1-2, with D uncertain. Trimming took off 11 bases at V and 2 bases at J, with 15 bases between the two ends. This CDR3 is 13 amino acids long.

The count of this clone is one. V and J are TRBV5-1 and TRBJ1-1; tentative D call: TRBD1 (6 bases). The CDR3 is 14 amino acids. Germline CDR1 is SGHRS and CDR2 is YFSETQ. V lost 1 base, J lost 1 base, and 8 bases lay in between. The CDR3 DNA is TGCGCCAGCAGCTTGATGGGACAGAACACTGAAGCTTTCTTT. This gives the protein CASSLMGQNTEAFF.

V gene TRBV5-4 combines with J gene TRBJ2-7; TRBD1 aligns across 7 bases. This CDR3 has 15 amino acids. CDR1 is SGHNT, CDR2 YYREEE, per germline (reference sequence). J was trimmed by 0 bases and V by 4 bases; bases with no gene match: 7. The CDR3 loop reads CASSKKTGSSYEQYF. The CDR3 DNA reads as TGTGCCAGCAGCAAGAAGACAGGGAGCTCCTACGAGCAGTACTTC.

V gene TRBV4-1 combines with J gene TRBJ2-7; D remains unclear. Germline loops: CDR1 MGHRA, CDR2 YSYEKL. There are 13 residues in the CDR3. Deletions cut 0 bases from V and 4 bases from J, with 7 bases between. CDR3: CASSQDWAYEQYF. CDR3 sequence (DNA): TGCGCCAGCAGCCAAGATTGGGCATACGAGCAGTACTTC.

The chain uses TRBV5-6 and TRBJ1-2; 7 positions agree with TRBD1. The J segment lost 4 bases and the V segment lost 8 bases, leaving 5 bases of the junction unmatched. The CDR3 has 12 residues. CDR1 is SGHDT and CDR2 is YYEEEE in the germline V gene. CDR3 residues: CASTTGPYGYTF. The CDR3 nucleotides read TGTGCCAGTACGACAGGGCCCTATGGCTACACCTTC.

A single count supports this clone. The chain has TRBV27 and TRBJ2-1, with 7 positions matching TRBD1. Losses at the gene ends were 2 bases for V and 2 bases for J; bases not matched to a gene: 3. The CDR3 spans 15 residues. From germline, CDR1 is MNHEY and CDR2 SMNVEV (reference sequence). In DNA, the CDR3 is TGTGCCAGCAGTTTAGACAGGGTGGCCTACAATGAGCAGTTCTTC. Protein product: CASSLDRVAYNEQFF.

The chain uses TRBV5-8 and TRBJ1-2; 12 bases fit TRBD1. CDR3 size: 17 residues. V shed 2 bases and J 4 bases; nucleotides not matched to a gene: 9. Germline V CDR1 and CDR2: SGHTS, YDEGEE. CDR3 sequence reads: CASSFRDRGRWTYGYTF. The CDR3 nucleotides are TGTGCCAGCAGCTTCCGGGACAGGGGGCGATGGACCTATGGCTACACCTTC. The full variable domain, its missing parts supplied by reference TRBV5-8 and TRBJ1-2, is EAGVTQSPTHLIKTRGQQATLRCSPISGHTSVYWYQQALGLGLQFLLWYDEGEERNRGNFPPRFSGRQFPNYSSELNVNALELEDSALYLCASSFRDRGRWTYGYTFGSGTRLTVV.

This clone is a singleton in its sample. This rearrangement joins TRBV6-1 to TRBJ1-6, with D maybe TRBD1 (6 bases). The CDR3 length is 18 residues. Germline CDR1 and CDR2: MNHNS and SASEGT. V lost 1 base and J 5 bases, leaving 18 bases between the germline ends. The DNA of the CDR3 is TGTGCCAGCAGTGAAGGTGCCGCAGGGGTCAATGATAATTCACCCCTCCACTTT. Translation: CASSEGAAGVNDNSPLHF.

This chain connects TRBV15 to TRBJ2-5; D may match TRBD1 or TRBD2 (5 bases each). The CDR3 length is 13 residues. Trimming removed 3 bases at V and 5 bases at J, with 10 bases between. The germline CDR1 and CDR2 sequences are LNHNV and YYDKDF (reference sequence). The CDR3 reads CATSRGRAETQYF. The CDR3 nucleotides are TGTGCCACCAGCAGGGGACGGGCCGAGACCCAGTACTTC.

The rearrangement uses TRBV6-1 and TRBJ1-5; D gene uncertain. The CDR3 contains 12 residues. V lost 3 bases to trimming and J lost 5 bases, with 5 bases between them. From germline, CDR1 is MNHNS and CDR2 SASEGT. In DNA form, the CDR3 reads TGTGCCAGCAGTGAGCTCGATCAGCCCCAGCATTTT. It yields the protein CASSELDQPQHF.

This sequence joins TRBV19 and TRBJ1-1; possible D gene TRBD1, 5 bases. Per the germline V gene, CDR1 is LNHDA and CDR2 is SQIVND (reference sequence). V lost 2 bases to trimming and J lost 1 base, with 8 bases between them. CDR3 length: 14 amino acids. This CDR3 is CASSIRQGNTEAFF. The CDR3 nucleotides read TGTGCCAGTAGTATAAGGCAGGGGAACACTGAAGCTTTCTTT.

This sequence joins TRBV5-1 and TRBJ2-3, with D possibly TRBD2 on 6 matching bases. Germline V gene data show CDR1 as SGHRS and CDR2 as YFSETQ. V lost 0 bases and J lost 7, with 15 bases in between. The CDR3 length is 15 residues. The CDR3 loop is CASSLGDPEGNTQYF. The CDR3 nucleotides read TGCGCCAGCAGCTTGGGCGACCCGGAGGGGAATACGCAGTATTTT.

The chain combines TRBV30 with TRBJ2-3; 9 bases map to TRBD1. CDR1 and CDR2 from the germline V gene are GTSNPN and SVGIG (reference sequence). The CDR3 runs to 13 residues. The CDR3 is CALTGGQTDTQYF. CDR3 nucleotides: TGTGCTTTAACAGGGGGCCAAACAGATACGCAGTATTTT.